Below, 32 T cell receptor beta chains from the same sample are listed, as sequenced in a study of breast tumors, draining lymph nodes, adjacent tissues. The lymph nodes were axillary draining lymph nodes from breast cancer patients. TCRdb reprocessed the multiplex PCR reads with MiXCR, giving one entry per CDR3 protein. The data show approximately 210,000 distinct CDR3 sequences, less than 35% seen once. Sequencing was carried out using axillary lymph node tissue. These receptors were collected from a female donor with breast cancer. Some clones in this sample may be carry-over from other donors' samples.

The chain uses TRBV14 and TRBJ2-1, with 7 positions matching TRBD2. The J segment lost 2 bases and the V segment lost 2 bases, leaving 3 bases of the junction unmatched. CDR1 and CDR2 (germline): SGHDN, FVKESK. The CDR3 is made up of 15 amino acids. CDR3 residues: CASSQYSGPYNEQFF. CDR3 DNA sequence: TGTGCCAGCAGCCAATATAGCGGGCCCTACAATGAGCAGTTCTTC.

This chain joins TRBV27 and TRBJ2-7; 9 nucleotides line up with TRBD1. Trimming cost V 8 bases and J 0 bases; bases outside gene matches: 5. Per germline, CDR1 MNHEY and CDR2 SMNVEV (reference sequence). The CDR3 covers 14 residues. CDR3 sequence: CASSDRGGSYEQYF. The CDR3 DNA reads TGTGCCAGCTCGGACAGGGGAGGCTCCTACGAGCAGTACTTC.

This chain joins TRBV20-1 and TRBJ2-7; 10 positions agree with TRBD2. CDR1 is DFQATT and CDR2 is SNEGSKA in the germline V gene (reference sequence). The V gene end was trimmed by 0 bases and the J gene end by 3 bases; junction bases not matched to a gene: 5. The length of the CDR3 is 15 residues. CDR3 DNA: TGCAGTGCTAGAGATAATAGCGGGGGGCTCTACGAGCAGTACTTC. This sequence encodes CSARDNSGGLYEQYF.

This clonotype occurred many times. The CDR3 here is CASSPHVTLGYTF. The CDR3 DNA is TGTGCCAGCAGCCCCCATGTGACTTTGGGCTACACCTTC. The rearrangement joins TRBV9 to TRBJ1-2; the D is unclear. V was clipped by 4 bases and J by 8 bases, with 15 bases between them. The CDR3 extends over 13 amino acids. Germline CDR1 is SGDLS and CDR2 is YYNGEE.

Many counts were recorded for this clonotype. V usage is TRBV3-1 and J usage is TRBJ2-6; possibly TRBD1 for D (5 bases). The CDR3 has 15 residues. V was shortened by 2 bases and J by 0 bases, with 5 bases between the two germline ends. Germline CDR1 LGHDT, CDR2 YNNKEL (reference sequence). The CDR3 here is CASSQQGSGANVLTF. The CDR3, as DNA: TGTGCCAGCAGCCAACAGGGCTCTGGGGCCAACGTCCTGACTTTC.

On this clonotype: A junction end diverges from the germline sequence, so it may reflect a read error. The genes are TRBV5-4 and TRBJ2-4, with D perhaps TRBD1 or TRBD2 (5 bases each). This CDR3 has 17 amino acids. Germline V CDR1 and CDR2: SGHNT, YYREEE (reference sequence). The CDR3 coding sequence is TGTGCCAGCAGCTTGGAGGGCAGGGCTCTAGCCAAAAACATTCGGTACTTC. This sequence encodes CASSLEGRALAKNIRYF.

The chain uses TRBV6-2 or TRBV6-3 and TRBJ2-3; 11 nucleotides line up with TRBD2. Germline V gene lookup returns CDR1 MNHEY and CDR2 SVGEGT. V gave up 7 bases and J gave up 3 bases; unmatched junction bases: 6. The CDR3 is 15 residues long. Here the CDR3 DNA reads TGTGCCAGCACCAGACTAGCGGGGATGACAGATACGCAGTATTTT. As protein: CASTRLAGMTDTQYF.

The chain joins TRBV6-6 to TRBJ1-6, with 7 bases matching TRBD1. Germline V CDR1 and CDR2: MNHNY, SVGAGI (reference sequence). This CDR3 has 20 amino acids. V was pared by 0 bases and J by 3 bases, with 14 bases of the junction left unmatched. CDR3 bases: TGTGCCAGCAGTTACTCGGGTCACAGGGGCCGTAGCTTCTATAATTCACCCCTCCACTTT. It specifies CASSYSGHRGRSFYNSPLHF.

This clonotype was counted a few times. With a much larger clone just one base away, this may be a read error. Since the CDR3 does not end with the conserved phenylalanine or tryptophan, this likely comes from a read error. This rearrangement joins TRBV9 to TRBJ2-3; D ambiguous. Trimming cost V 0 bases and J 6 bases, with 8 bases left between them. Germline-derived CDR1 and CDR2 are SGDLS and YYNGEE. CDR3 size: 13 residues. CDR3 nucleotides: TGTGCCAGCAGCGTAGCTACTGGGGATACGCAGTATTCT. Protein: CASSVATGDTQYS.

This clonotype was recorded at least ten times. The chain carries TRBV19 and TRBJ2-1; TRBD2 agrees at 8 bases. The CDR3 consists of 13 residues. In germline, CDR1 is LNHDA, CDR2 SQIVND (reference sequence). The V segment lost 7 bases and the J segment 8 bases; nucleotides outside the gene matches: 7. The CDR3 region has the DNA TGTGCCAGTATTAGCGGGATAAGTGATGAGCAGTTCTTC. This sequence encodes CASISGISDEQFF.

This clonotype was counted many times. The chain recombines TRBV12-3 or TRBV12-4 with TRBJ2-5, with 13 bases fitting TRBD2. The trim removed 10 bases at V and 6 bases at J, leaving 8 bases unmatched. CDR3 size: 14 residues. This CDR3 is CAISTSGRQKTQYF. CDR3 nucleotides: TGTGCCATCTCGACTAGCGGGAGGCAAAAGACCCAGTACTTC.

Comment on this clonotype: Because it lacks the conserved phenylalanine or tryptophan at the end, this CDR3 is likely a read error. The chain links TRBV7-2 to TRBJ2-7; TRBD1 matches 7 bases. The CDR3 extends over 17 amino acids. Germline CDR1 is SGHTA and CDR2 is FQGNSA. J gave up 0 bases and V 5 bases, and 13 bases lay outside the gene matches. Written as DNA, the CDR3 is TGTGCCAGCAGCATTACTCACAGGGGCACGAGCTCCTACGAGCAGTACCTC. This sequence encodes CASSITHRGTSSYEQYL.

Notes on this clonotype: A clone one base away is much larger, so this may be a read error. The missing conserved phenylalanine or tryptophan at the end of this CDR3 makes a read error likely. This chain joins TRBV7-2 and TRBJ2-5; D gene unclear. In germline, CDR1 is SGHTA, CDR2 FQGNSA. The CDR3 extends over 14 amino acids. Trimming took off 4 bases at V and 7 bases at J, with 16 bases between the two ends. CDR3: CASSSSRFFGTQYL. The CDR3 DNA reads TGTGCCAGCAGCTCGAGCCGGTTTTTTGGGACCCAGTACCTC.

The V call is TRBV20-1, the J call TRBJ1-2; D gene ambiguous. Germline V gene sequence: CDR1 DFQATT, CDR2 SNEGSKA (reference sequence). Between the trimmed V and J ends, which lost 8 bases and 5 bases, there was a span of 15 bases. The CDR3 consists of 12 residues. The CDR3 bases are TGCAGTTACTCCTTTCCCCGATATGGCTACACCTTC. The encoded protein is CSYSFPRYGYTF.

This clonotype was seen a few times. This may stem from a read error, because a much larger clone lies one nucleotide away. The V call is TRBV7-7, the J call TRBJ2-1; D possibly corresponds to TRBD2 (5 bases). The length of the CDR3 is 15 residues. In germline, CDR1 is SSHAT, CDR2 FNYEAQ (reference sequence). In nucleotides, the CDR3 is TGTGCTAGCAGCTTAGCGCTACGGGAAGGGAATGAGCAGCTCTTC. Translation: CASSLALREGNEQLF. The whole variable domain, remainder taken from reference TRBV7-7 and TRBJ2-1, is GAGVSQSPRYKVTKRGQDVTLRCDPISSHATLYWYQQALGQGPEFLTYFNYEAQPDKSGLPSDRFSAERPEGSISTLTIQRTEQRDSAMYRCASSLALREGNEQLFGPGTRLTVL.

The rearrangement joins TRBV7-4 to TRBJ2-7; D possibly corresponds to TRBD1 (5 bases). The CDR3 is 15 amino acids. The germline V gene has CDR1 SGHVT and CDR2 SQSDAQ. V was trimmed by 1 base and J by 2 bases, leaving 12 bases between them. This CDR3 is CASSLVLDSTYEQYF. CDR3 nucleotide sequence: TGTGCCAGCAGCTTAGTACTCGACAGTACCTACGAGCAGTACTTC.

This clonotype was observed at least ten times. V usage is TRBV15 and J usage is TRBJ2-5; 7 positions match TRBD2. V trimming: 3 bases; J trimming: 2 bases; junction bases outside the gene matches: 9. Germline CDR1 reads LNHNV; CDR2 reads YYDKDF (reference sequence). This CDR3 contains 16 residues. The chain's CDR3 is CATSRGGWTPQETQYF. For the CDR3, the DNA is TGTGCCACCAGCAGGGGGGGGTGGACACCACAAGAGACCCAGTACTTC.

This clonotype was counted ten times or more. This chain links TRBV12-3 or TRBV12-4 with TRBJ2-2; the D gene is possibly TRBD1 (5 bases). Between the trimmed V and J ends, which lost 3 bases and 5 bases, there was a span of 19 bases. The CDR3 runs 17 residues. The chain's CDR3 is CASSLKGQQKMTGELFF. The CDR3 DNA reads TGTGCCAGCAGTTTGAAAGGACAACAGAAGATGACCGGGGAGCTGTTTTTT.

With respect to this clonotype: A much bigger clone sits one base away, suggesting this may be a read error. This CDR3 is missing its conserved last phenylalanine or tryptophan, likely due to a read error. The CDR3 coding sequence is TGTGCCAGCAGCCCCGGCGGGTCGGTCTCCTACAATGAGCAGTTCCTC. The encoded protein is CASSPGGSVSYNEQFL. The chain recombines TRBV11-3 with TRBJ2-1, with D possibly matching TRBD2 (5 bases). This CDR3 is 16 amino acids long. The V end lost 5 bases, the J end lost 0 bases, and 14 bases lay between the germline ends. Germline CDR1 reads SGHNT; CDR2 reads YENEEA.

In its sample, this clonotype was seen many times. The rearrangement links TRBV4-1 to TRBJ2-7, with D tentatively TRBD1 or TRBD2 (5 bases each). The ends were cut back, 1 base at V and 2 bases at J, with 12 bases in the middle. This CDR3 has 15 residues. The germline CDR1 and CDR2 sequences are MGHRA and YSYEKL. DNA for the CDR3: TGCGCCAGCAGCCAAGTTACGGGGCCGACCTACGAGCAGTACTTC. The encoded protein is CASSQVTGPTYEQYF.

This clonotype was observed a handful of times. This may stem from a read error, because a much larger clone lies one nucleotide away. The rearrangement uses TRBV11-2 and TRBJ2-7; D is perhaps TRBD1 (5 bases). CDR1 is SGHAT, CDR2 FQNNGV, per germline. The CDR3 loop spans 17 amino acids. V lost 0 bases and J lost 3, with 18 bases in between. The CDR3 reads CASSLEGAALTFYEQYF. The CDR3 DNA is TGTGCCAGCAGCTTAGAAGGGGCGGCACTAACTTTCTACGAGCAGTACTTC.

This clonotype came up once. The genes are TRBV5-1 and TRBJ2-5; D perhaps matches TRBD2 (5 bases). The V gene's germline CDR1 is SGHRS and CDR2 YFSETQ. This CDR3 spans 14 amino acids. V shed 5 bases and J shed 8 bases, with 19 bases lying between them. The CDR3 spells CASSRSDGEGTQYF. CDR3 sequence (DNA): TGCGCCAGCAGTAGATCAGACGGGGAAGGCACCCAGTACTTC.

This clonotype was picked up many times. The chain combines TRBV29-1 with TRBJ2-3, with D perhaps assigned TRBD1 or TRBD2 (5 bases each). CDR1 SQVTM and CDR2 ANQGSEA come from the germline V gene. V was trimmed by 5 bases and J by 0 bases, leaving 9 bases between them. This CDR3 is 13 amino acids long. The CDR3 nucleotides are TGCAGCGTTACCAGGGACAGCACAGATACGCAGTATTTT. Translating gives CSVTRDSTDTQYF.

This clonotype was found a few times. The chain carries TRBV18 and TRBJ1-3; D possibly corresponds to TRBD1 (5 bases). Trimming stripped 2 bases from V and 0 bases from J, with 14 bases between. Germline CDR1 reads KGHSH; CDR2 reads LQKENI. This CDR3 is 17 amino acids long. The CDR3 here is CASSPTGRSVSGNTIYF. The DNA of the CDR3 is TGTGCCAGCTCACCAACGGGACGGTCAGTCTCTGGAAACACCATATATTTT.

This clonotype appeared many times. This chain links TRBV6-6 with TRBJ1-6, with 10 bases lining up with TRBD1. The V gene's germline CDR1 is MNHNY and CDR2 SVGAGI (reference sequence). Trimming removed 6 bases from V and 6 bases from J; junction bases left unmatched: 8. The CDR3 totals 16 residues. CDR3 bases: TGTGCCAGCAGCCTCATGACAGGGGGCAGTAATTCACCCCTCCACTTT. Protein sequence: CASSLMTGGSNSPLHF.

The chain joins TRBV9 to TRBJ2-5, with no clear D. Germline loops: CDR1 SGDLS, CDR2 YYNGEE. The CDR3 has 14 amino acids. Trimming took 1 base from V and 1 from J, leaving 8 bases between them. The CDR3 region has the DNA TGTGCCAGCAGCGTACGCACCCCCCAAGAGACCCAGTACTTC. Its protein is CASSVRTPQETQYF.

As for this clonotype: A much larger clone is a single base away; this may be a read error. The chain carries TRBV9 and TRBJ1-4, with D maybe TRBD1 (6 bases). Germline assignment: CDR1 SGDLS and CDR2 YYNGEE. This CDR3 is built from 17 residues. This CDR3 reads CASSVGLPGGAHERLFF. CDR3 in DNA: TGTGCCAGCAGCGTAGGACTCCCCGGGGGGGCGCATGAAAGACTGTTTTTT. The whole variable domain, remainder taken from reference TRBV9 and TRBJ1-4, is DSGVTQTPKHLITATGQRVTLRCSPRSGDLSVYWYQQSLDQGLQFLIQYYNGEERAKGNILERFSAQQFPDLHSELNLSSLELGDSALYFCASSVGLPGGAHERLFFGSGTQLSVL.

The V call is TRBV15, the J call TRBJ2-6, with 9 bases that match TRBD1. Per germline, CDR1 LNHNV and CDR2 YYDKDF (reference sequence). This CDR3 is built from 17 residues. V lost 1 base to trimming and J lost 2 bases; unmatched junction nucleotides: 3. CDR3 coding DNA: TGTGCCACCAGCAGAGCTCGGACAGGGGCTGGGGCCAACGTCCTGACTTTC. This translates into CATSRARTGAGANVLTF.

This clonotype came up a few times. The chain is built from TRBV28 and TRBJ2-7; possible D gene TRBD2, 5 bases. The V gene lost 3 bases and the J gene lost 6 bases, with 15 bases spanning the gap. The CDR3 contains 14 residues. Germline V lookup: CDR1 MDHEN, CDR2 SYDVKM. CDR3 amino acids: CASSFSPIEGEQYF. The CDR3 region has the DNA TGTGCCAGCAGTTTCTCCCCGATCGAGGGCGAGCAGTACTTC.

Concerning this clonotype itself: One end of the junction fails to match germline, which may point to a read error. The chain combines TRBV9 with TRBJ2-6; TRBD1 matches at 7 bases. CDR1 SGDLS and CDR2 YYNGEE come from the germline V gene. This CDR3 comprises 17 residues. In DNA form, the CDR3 reads TGTGTCAGCAGCAGGGGACAGTCGTCTTCTGGGGCCAACGTCCTGACTTTC. Protein: CVSSRGQSSSGANVLTF.

This clonotype was counted a single time. The genes are TRBV2 and TRBJ2-7; D remains unclear. Trimming pared 4 bases from V and 6 bases from J, leaving 10 bases between. This CDR3 contains 12 residues. CDR1 is SNHLY and CDR2 is FYNNEI in the germline V gene. CDR3 amino acids: CASSALGSEQYF. The CDR3 coding sequence is TGTGCCAGCAGTGCGTTGGGGTCCGAGCAGTACTTC. The complete variable domain, with remaining parts taken from reference TRBV2 and TRBJ2-7, reads EPEVTQTPSHQVTQMGQEVILRCVPISNHLYFYWYRQILGQKVEFLVSFYNNEISEKSEIFDDQFSVERPDGSNFTLKIRSTKLEDSAMYFCASSALGSEQYFGPGTRLTVT.

As concerns this clonotype: A single base separates this from a much larger clone, so it may be a read error. This chain uses TRBV5-1 with TRBJ1-2; 10 nucleotides agree with TRBD1. The CDR3 runs 17 residues. CDR1 is SGHRS and CDR2 is YFSETQ in the germline V gene. In DNA, the CDR3 is TGCGCCAGCAGCTACTTCATGACAGGGGGCGCCGGCTATGGCTACAACTTC. Encoded protein: CASSYFMTGGAGYGYNF.